This is a list of T cell receptor beta chains from one sample in a study of human T cells and chemical hapten exposure. TCRdb called the RACE reads again in MiXCR, with one record for every CDR3 protein. The repertoire has 97,000 or so distinct CDR3 sequences, 25% to 30% of them found once; the top ten carry about a tenth. Sequenced here: whole blood, sampled in connection with sensitization to the hapten diphenylcyclopropenone (DPC). All receptors come from a middle-aged man with alopecia areata. Some clones in this sample may be carry-over from other donors' samples. Both conserved end residues are part of each CDR3. A D gene is named only where the DNA matches it firmly. Size is omitted from some rows. Given values are once, few, many or a class for expanded clones.

size	V	D	J	DNA	CDR3
-	TRBV7-3	TRBD2	TRBJ2-1	TGTGCCAGCAGCTTAACGGGAGCGGGAGGATACAATGAGCAGTTCTTC	CASSLTGAGGYNEQFF
once	TRBV7-9	-	TRBJ1-4	TGTGCCAGCAGCTTGGGGCTGGATGAAAAACTGTTTTTT	CASSLGLDEKLFF
-	TRBV7-2	-	TRBJ1-6	TGTGCCAGCAGCCGTCGAGGGATTAATTCACCCCTCCACTTT	CASSRRGINSPLHF
few	TRBV6-8	TRBD1	TRBJ2-1	TGTGCCAGCAGTCCTGACAGGGCGGCACGAAATGAGCAGTTCTTC	CASSPDRAARNEQFF
few	TRBV12-3/TRBV12-4	-	TRBJ2-7	TGTGCCAGCAGTCCTATCCTGAGCCAACGCTACGAGCAGTACTTC	CASSPILSQRYEQYF
many	TRBV20-1	TRBD1	TRBJ2-7	TGCAGTGCAACGCCGACAGGGGGCGGTTACGAGCAGTACTTC	CSATPTGGGYEQYF
-	TRBV2	-	TRBJ2-3	TGTGCCAGCAGCCCCCAGACAGATACGCAGTATTTT	CASSPQTDTQYF
once	TRBV5-1	-	TRBJ2-1	TGCGCCAGCAGCTCGGGGCTCACTAGCAATCCCCGCTACAATGAGCAGTTCTTC	CASSSGLTSNPRYNEQFF
-	TRBV7-2	-	TRBJ1-4	TGTGCCAGCAGCGAACTGGCCAGGACTAATGAAAAACTGTTTTTT	CASSELARTNEKLFF
-	TRBV6-2/TRBV6-3	-	TRBJ1-5	TGTGCCAGCGCTTACAGAGGAGAGGGGATTCAGCCCCAGCATTTT	CASAYRGEGIQPQHF
few	TRBV27	-	TRBJ2-6	TGTGCCAGCAGTTCGCGAAGTGGGGCCAACGTCCTGACTTTC	CASSSRSGANVLTF
-	TRBV4-3	-	TRBJ1-1	TGCGCCAGCACCCCCTCACGGATTAACACTGAAGCTTTCTTT	CASTPSRINTEAFF
few	TRBV24-1	-	TRBJ1-5	TGTGCCACCAGCAGGGGAGGGAATCAGCCCCAGCATTTT	CATSRGGNQPQHF
few	TRBV28	TRBD2	TRBJ2-3	TGTGCCAGCAGCGGACTAGCGGGAGTGGGGTATACGCAGTATTTT	CASSGLAGVGYTQYF
-	TRBV7-9	-	TRBJ1-1	TGTGCCAGCAGCTTAGGGACCCTGGTGGCTGCTGAAGCTTTCTTT	CASSLGTLVAAEAFF
-	TRBV6-1	-	TRBJ1-5	TGTGCCAGCAGTGAGGGCCGTGGCAATCAGCCCCAGCATTTT	CASSEGRGNQPQHF
-	TRBV29-1	-	TRBJ2-5	TGCAGCGTTGAACAGGGTCGCGGAGAGACCCAGTACTTC	CSVEQGRGETQYF
-	TRBV7-9	TRBD2	TRBJ2-3	TGTGCCAGCAGCCTGACTAGCCGATACACAGATACGCAGTATTTT	CASSLTSRYTDTQYF
few	TRBV7-2	TRBD2	TRBJ2-1	TGTGCCAGCAGGTACCCGGGACTAGCGAGCAATGAGCAGTTCTTC	CASRYPGLASNEQFF
few	TRBV5-4	TRBD1	TRBJ2-3	TGTGCCAGCAGCGAACAGGGGGTCGGCACAGATACGCAGTATTTT	CASSEQGVGTDTQYF